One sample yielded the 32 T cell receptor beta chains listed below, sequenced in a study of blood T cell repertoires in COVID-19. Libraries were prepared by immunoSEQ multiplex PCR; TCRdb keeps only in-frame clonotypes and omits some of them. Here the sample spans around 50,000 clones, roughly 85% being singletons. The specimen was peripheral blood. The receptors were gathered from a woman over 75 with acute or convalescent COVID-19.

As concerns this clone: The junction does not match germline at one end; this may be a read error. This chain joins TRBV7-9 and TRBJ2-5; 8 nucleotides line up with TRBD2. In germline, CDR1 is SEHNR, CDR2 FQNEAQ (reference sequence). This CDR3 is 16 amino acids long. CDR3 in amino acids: CASSVAHGLAAETQYF. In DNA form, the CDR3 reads TGTGCCAGCAGCGTAGCCCATGGACTAGCCGCAGAGACCCAGTACTTC.

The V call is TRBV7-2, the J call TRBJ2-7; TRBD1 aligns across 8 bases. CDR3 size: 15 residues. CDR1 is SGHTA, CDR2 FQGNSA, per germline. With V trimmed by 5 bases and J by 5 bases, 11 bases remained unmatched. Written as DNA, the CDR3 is TGTGCCAGCAGCCTCGGGGGACAGGCGGTGGACGAGCAGTACTTC. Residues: CASSLGGQAVDEQYF.

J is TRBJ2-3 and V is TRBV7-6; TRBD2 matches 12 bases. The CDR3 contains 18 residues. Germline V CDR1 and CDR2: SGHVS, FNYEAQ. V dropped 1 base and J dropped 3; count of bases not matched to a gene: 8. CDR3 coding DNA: TGTGCCAGCAGCTTAGAAAAACCAGGACTAGCGGGGACAGATACGCAGTATTTT. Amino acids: CASSLEKPGLAGTDTQYF. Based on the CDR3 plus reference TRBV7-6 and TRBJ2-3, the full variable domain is GAGVSQSPRYKVTKRGQDVALRCDPISGHVSLYWYRQALGQGPEFLTYFNYEAQQDKSGLPNDRFSAERPEGSISTLTIQRTEQRDSAMYRCASSLEKPGLAGTDTQYFGPGTRLTVL.

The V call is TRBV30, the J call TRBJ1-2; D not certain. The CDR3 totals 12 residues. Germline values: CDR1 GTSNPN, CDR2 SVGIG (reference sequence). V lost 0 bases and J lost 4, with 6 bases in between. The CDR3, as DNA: TGTGCCTGGAGTGTACTGCTCTATGGCTACACCTTC. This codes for CAWSVLLYGYTF.

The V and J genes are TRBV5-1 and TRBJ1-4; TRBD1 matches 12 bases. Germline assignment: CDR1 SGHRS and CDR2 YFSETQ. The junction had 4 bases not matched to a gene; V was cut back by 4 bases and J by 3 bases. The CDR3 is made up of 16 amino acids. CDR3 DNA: TGCGCCAGCAGCGGGGGACAGGGGGCGGCTAATGAAAAACTGTTTTTT. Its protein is CASSGGQGAANEKLFF.

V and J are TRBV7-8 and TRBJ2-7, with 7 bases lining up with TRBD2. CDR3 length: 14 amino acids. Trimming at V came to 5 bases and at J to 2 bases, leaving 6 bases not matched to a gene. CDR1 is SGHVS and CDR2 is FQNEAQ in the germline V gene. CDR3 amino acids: CASSLGGGAYEQYF. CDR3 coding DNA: TGTGCCAGCAGCCTTGGCGGGGGAGCCTACGAGCAGTACTTC.

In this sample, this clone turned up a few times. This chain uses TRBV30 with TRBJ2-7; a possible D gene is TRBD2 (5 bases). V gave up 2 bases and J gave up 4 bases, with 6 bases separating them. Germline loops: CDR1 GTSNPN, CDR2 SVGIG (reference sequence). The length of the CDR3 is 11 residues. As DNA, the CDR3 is TGTGCCTGGAGTAGGACTTACGAGCAGTACTTC. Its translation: CAWSRTYEQYF.

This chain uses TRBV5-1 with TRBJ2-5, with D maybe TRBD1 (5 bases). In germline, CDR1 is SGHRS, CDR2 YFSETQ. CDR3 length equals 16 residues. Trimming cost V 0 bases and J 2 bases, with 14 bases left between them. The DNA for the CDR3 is TGCGCCAGCAGCTTGGCTGGGGCGAGGTCTCAAGAGACCCAGTACTTC. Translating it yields CASSLAGARSQETQYF.

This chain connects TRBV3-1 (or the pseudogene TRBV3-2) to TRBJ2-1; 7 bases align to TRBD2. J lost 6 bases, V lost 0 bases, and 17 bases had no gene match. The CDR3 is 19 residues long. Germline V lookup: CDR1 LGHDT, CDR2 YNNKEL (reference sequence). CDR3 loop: CASSQDGAGVLPRPNEQFF. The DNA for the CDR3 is TGTGCCAGCAGCCAAGATGGGGCGGGAGTTCTCCCTCGCCCCAATGAGCAGTTCTTC.

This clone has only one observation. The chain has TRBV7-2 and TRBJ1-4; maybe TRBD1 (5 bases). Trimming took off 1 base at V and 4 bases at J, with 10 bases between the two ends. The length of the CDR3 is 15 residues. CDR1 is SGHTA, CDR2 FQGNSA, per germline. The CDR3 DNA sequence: TGTGCCAGCAGCTTAGACGGACAAAGTAATGAAAAACTGTTTTTT. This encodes CASSLDGQSNEKLFF.

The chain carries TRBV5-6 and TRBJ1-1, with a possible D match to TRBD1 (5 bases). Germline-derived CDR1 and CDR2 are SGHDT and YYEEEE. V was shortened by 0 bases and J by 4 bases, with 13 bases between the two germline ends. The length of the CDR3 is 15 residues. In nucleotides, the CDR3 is TGTGCCAGCAGCTTGGAGGAGGGGTGGGGCACTGAAGCTTTCTTT. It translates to CASSLEEGWGTEAFF.

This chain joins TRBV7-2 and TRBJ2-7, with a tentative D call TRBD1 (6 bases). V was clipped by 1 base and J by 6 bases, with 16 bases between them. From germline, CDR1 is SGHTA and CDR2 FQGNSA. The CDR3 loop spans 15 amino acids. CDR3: CASSLGTALVGEQYF. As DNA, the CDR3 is TGTGCCAGCAGCTTAGGGACAGCTCTTGTGGGCGAGCAGTACTTC.

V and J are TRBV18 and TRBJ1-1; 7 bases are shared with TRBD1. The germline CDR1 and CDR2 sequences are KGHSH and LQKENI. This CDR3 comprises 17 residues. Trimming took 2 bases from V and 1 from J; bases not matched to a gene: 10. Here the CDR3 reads CASSPSEGARGNTEAFF. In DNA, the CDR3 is TGTGCCAGCTCACCATCGGAGGGGGCGAGGGGGAACACTGAAGCTTTCTTT.

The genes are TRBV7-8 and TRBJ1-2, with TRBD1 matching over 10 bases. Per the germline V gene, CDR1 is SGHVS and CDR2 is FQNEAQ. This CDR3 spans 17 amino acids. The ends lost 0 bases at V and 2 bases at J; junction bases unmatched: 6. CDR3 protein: CASSLATGGLGNYGYTF. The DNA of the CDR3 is TGTGCCAGCAGCTTAGCGACAGGGGGCCTAGGGAACTATGGCTACACCTTC.

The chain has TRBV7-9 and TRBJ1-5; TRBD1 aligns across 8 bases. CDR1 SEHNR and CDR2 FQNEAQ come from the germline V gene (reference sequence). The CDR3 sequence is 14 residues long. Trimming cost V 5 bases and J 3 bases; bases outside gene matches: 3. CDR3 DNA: TGTGCCAGCAGCGTGGACAGGGACAATCAGCCCCAGCATTTT. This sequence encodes CASSVDRDNQPQHF.

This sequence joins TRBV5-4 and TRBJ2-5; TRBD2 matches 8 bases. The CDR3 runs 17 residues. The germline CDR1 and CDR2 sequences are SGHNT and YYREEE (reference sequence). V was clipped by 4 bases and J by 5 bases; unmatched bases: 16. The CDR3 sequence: CASSRTTGTRVGETQYF. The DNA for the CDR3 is TGTGCCAGCAGCCGGACTACAGGGACTAGGGTCGGGGAGACCCAGTACTTC.

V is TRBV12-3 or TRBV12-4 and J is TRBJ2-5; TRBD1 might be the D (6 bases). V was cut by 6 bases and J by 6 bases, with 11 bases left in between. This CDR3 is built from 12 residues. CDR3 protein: CASSTGSKTQYF. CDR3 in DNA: TGTGCCAGCAGCACAGGGTCAAAGACCCAGTACTTC.

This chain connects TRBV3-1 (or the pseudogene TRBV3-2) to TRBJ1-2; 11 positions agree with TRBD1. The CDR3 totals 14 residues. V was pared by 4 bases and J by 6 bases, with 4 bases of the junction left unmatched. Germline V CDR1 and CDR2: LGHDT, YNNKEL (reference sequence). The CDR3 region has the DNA TGTGCCAGCAGCCGGGAGGGACAGGGGGATGGCTACACCTTC. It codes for CASSREGQGDGYTF.

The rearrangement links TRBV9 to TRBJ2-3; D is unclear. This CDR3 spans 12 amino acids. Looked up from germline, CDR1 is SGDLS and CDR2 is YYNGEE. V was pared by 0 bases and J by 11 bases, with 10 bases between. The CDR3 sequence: CASSVGFGEQYF. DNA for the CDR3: TGTGCCAGCAGCGTAGGGTTCGGAGAGCAGTATTTT.

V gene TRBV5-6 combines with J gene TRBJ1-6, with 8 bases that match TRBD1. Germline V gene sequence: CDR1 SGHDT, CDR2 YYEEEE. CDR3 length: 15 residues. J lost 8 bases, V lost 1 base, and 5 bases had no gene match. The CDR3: CASSLRDRGDSPLHF. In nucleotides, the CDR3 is TGTGCCAGCAGCTTGCGCGACAGGGGAGATTCACCCCTCCACTTT.

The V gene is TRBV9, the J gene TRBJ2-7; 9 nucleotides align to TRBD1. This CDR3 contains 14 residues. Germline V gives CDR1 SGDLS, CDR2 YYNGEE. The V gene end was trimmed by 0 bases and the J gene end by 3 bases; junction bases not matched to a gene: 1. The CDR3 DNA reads TGTGCCAGCAGCGTAGAGGGACAGGGCTACGAGCAGTACTTC. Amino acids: CASSVEGQGYEQYF.

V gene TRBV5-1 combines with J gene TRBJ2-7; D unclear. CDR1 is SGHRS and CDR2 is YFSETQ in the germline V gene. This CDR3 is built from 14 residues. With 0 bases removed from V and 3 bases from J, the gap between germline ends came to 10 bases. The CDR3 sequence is CASSLVVPSYEQYF. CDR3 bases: TGCGCCAGCAGCTTGGTTGTCCCGAGCTACGAGCAGTACTTC.

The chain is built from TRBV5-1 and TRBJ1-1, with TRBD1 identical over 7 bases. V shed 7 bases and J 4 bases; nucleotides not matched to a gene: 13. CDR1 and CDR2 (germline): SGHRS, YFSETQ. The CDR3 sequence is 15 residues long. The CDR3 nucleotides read TGCGCCAGCGGAAAGACAGGGAAGTCGGGCACTGAAGCTTTCTTT. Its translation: CASGKTGKSGTEAFF.

The CDR3 loop reads CASSTASTGNTEAFF. The CDR3 DNA follows: TGTGCCAGCAGCACCGCCTCGACAGGGAACACTGAAGCTTTCTTT. The chain links TRBV9 to TRBJ1-1, with a tentative D call TRBD1 (6 bases). The V gene's germline CDR1 is SGDLS and CDR2 YYNGEE. CDR3 length: 15 amino acids. Trimming shortened V by 4 bases and J by 1 base, and 14 bases separated the two germline ends.

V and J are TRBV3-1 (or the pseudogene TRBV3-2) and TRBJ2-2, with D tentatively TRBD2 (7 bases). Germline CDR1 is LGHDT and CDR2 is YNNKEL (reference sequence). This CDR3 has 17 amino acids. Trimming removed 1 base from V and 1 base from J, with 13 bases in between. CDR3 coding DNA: TGTGCCAGCAGCCAAGTCATGCGGGGGCTGAACACCGGGGAGCTGTTTTTT. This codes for CASSQVMRGLNTGELFF.

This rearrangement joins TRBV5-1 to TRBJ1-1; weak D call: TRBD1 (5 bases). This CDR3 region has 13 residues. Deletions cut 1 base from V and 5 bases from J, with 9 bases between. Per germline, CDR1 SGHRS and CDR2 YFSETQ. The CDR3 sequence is CASSLQGNTEAFF. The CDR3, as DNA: TGCGCCAGCAGCTTGCAGGGCAATACTGAAGCTTTCTTT. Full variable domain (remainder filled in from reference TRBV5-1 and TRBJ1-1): KAGVTQTPRYLIKTRGQQVTLSCSPISGHRSVSWYQQTPGQGLQFLFEYFSETQRNKGNFPGRFSGRQFSNSRSEMNVSTLELGDSALYLCASSLQGNTEAFFGQGTRLTVV.

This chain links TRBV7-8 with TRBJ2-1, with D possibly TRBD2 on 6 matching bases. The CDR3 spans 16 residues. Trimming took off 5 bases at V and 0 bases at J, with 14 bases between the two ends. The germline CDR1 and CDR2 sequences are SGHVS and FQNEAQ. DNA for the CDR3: TGTGCCAGCAGCCCCAAGGCGGGGAGCTCCTACAATGAGCAGTTCTTC. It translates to CASSPKAGSSYNEQFF.

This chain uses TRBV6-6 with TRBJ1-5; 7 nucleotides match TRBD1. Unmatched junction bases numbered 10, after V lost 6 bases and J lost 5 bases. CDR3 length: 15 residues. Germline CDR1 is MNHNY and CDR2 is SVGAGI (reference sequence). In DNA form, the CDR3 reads TGTGCCAGCAGATCCGTTACAGGGGACGATCAGCCCCAGCATTTT. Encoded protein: CASRSVTGDDQPQHF.

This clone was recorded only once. DNA for the CDR3: TGTGCCAGCCTGTGGGCAGCCAACACCGGGGAGCTGTTTTTT. This codes for CASLWAANTGELFF. The chain is built from TRBV7-9 and TRBJ2-2, with D uncertain. The CDR3 is 14 residues long. Trimming took off 8 bases at V and 2 bases at J, with 12 bases between the two ends. Germline V CDR1 and CDR2: SEHNR, FQNEAQ (reference sequence).

The CDR3 DNA follows: TGTGCCAGCAGCAAAGTGCCAGTCATGAACACTGAAGCTTTCTTT. Its translation: CASSKVPVMNTEAFF. This chain uses TRBV21-1 with TRBJ1-1; the table assigns TRBD1, which was not confirmed against the DNA. TRBV21-1 is a listed pseudogene. The CDR3 consists of 15 residues.

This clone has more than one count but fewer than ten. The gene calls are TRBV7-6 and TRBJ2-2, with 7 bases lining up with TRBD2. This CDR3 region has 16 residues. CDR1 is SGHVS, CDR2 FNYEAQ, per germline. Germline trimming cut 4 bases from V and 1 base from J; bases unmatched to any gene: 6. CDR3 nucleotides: TGTGCCAGCAGCTCCACCGTAGCGGGGAACACCGGGGAGCTGTTTTTT. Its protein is CASSSTVAGNTGELFF. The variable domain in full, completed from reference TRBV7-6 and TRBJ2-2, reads GAGVSQSPRYKVTKRGQDVALRCDPISGHVSLYWYRQALGQGPEFLTYFNYEAQQDKSGLPNDRFSAERPEGSISTLTIQRTEQRDSAMYRCASSSTVAGNTGELFFGEGSRLTVL.

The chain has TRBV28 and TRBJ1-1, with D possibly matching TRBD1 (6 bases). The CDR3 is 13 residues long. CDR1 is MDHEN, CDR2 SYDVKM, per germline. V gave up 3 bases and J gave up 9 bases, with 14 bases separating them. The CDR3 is CASSFSGAPQAFF. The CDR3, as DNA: TGTGCCAGCAGTTTTTCAGGGGCGCCCCAAGCTTTCTTT. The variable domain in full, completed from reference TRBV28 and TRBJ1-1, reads DVKVTQSSRYLVKRTGEKVFLECVQDMDHENMFWYRQDPGLGLRLIYFSYDVKMKEKGDIPEGYSVSREKKERFSLILESASTNQTSMYLCASSFSGAPQAFFGQGTRLTVV.